These 26 T cell receptor beta chains came from one sample sequenced in a study of CD8+ T cells in alopecia areata (dated by TCRdb to 2016 to 2019). Library generation was performed with the immunoSEQ multiplex PCR assay. To provide template for TCR sequencing, every sample had RNA extracted and reverse transcribed into cDNA. TCRdb took over this immuneACCESS table, retaining in-frame rearrangements with V and J assigned. Such tables are incomplete; in checked studies, under half of the missing clones stem from an unresolved V gene, and the remainder is unexplained. The table for this sample lists about 76,000 clones; about 71% of them were counted only once. In total, the top ten clones hold about a quarter of the sample. Taken with the paper, the label for time point translates to: around 26 weeks on oral tofacitinib. This sample's treatment or condition label indicates: oral pan-JAK inhibitor, 5-10 mg twice daily.

The sample was CD8+ T cells sorted from blood, taken at week 24, from a patient treated with tofacitinib. All receptors derive from a human donor with alopecia areata.

Regarding this clone: This may be a read error, as it is one base from a much larger clone. At the DNA level, this CDR3 is encoded by other sequences in the same sample as well. The gene calls are TRBV4-2 and TRBJ2-1; no reliable D call. Trimming cost V 5 bases and J 5 bases, with 4 bases left between them. CDR1 is LGHNA and CDR2 is YNFKEQ in the germline V gene. There are 11 residues in the CDR3. CDR3 amino acids: CASSLNNEQFF. For the CDR3, the DNA is TGTGCCAGCAGCTTGAACAATGAGCAGTTCTTC.

The rearrangement links TRBV4-3 to TRBJ2-7; D is ambiguous. The V gene's germline CDR1 is LGHNA and CDR2 YSLEER. V was shortened by 0 bases and J by 3 bases, with 6 bases between the two germline ends. CDR3 length: 13 residues. In DNA, the CDR3 is TGCGCCAGCAGCCAAGATAACAGCTACGAGCAGTACTTC. Residues: CASSQDNSYEQYF.

This clone was counted between two and nine times. V usage is TRBV4-1 and J usage is TRBJ1-1; possibly TRBD1 for D (5 bases). Looked up from germline, CDR1 is MGHRA and CDR2 is YSYEKL. This CDR3 is 15 amino acids long. V dropped 1 base and J dropped 5 bases, with 14 bases sitting between them. The CDR3 is CASSQGSGGVTEAFF. Here the CDR3 DNA reads TGCGCCAGCAGCCAAGGGTCTGGAGGGGTGACTGAAGCTTTCTTT.

CDR3 residues: CASSAPGLPYEQYF. CDR3 in DNA: TGTGCCAGCAGCGCTCCAGGGCTTCCCTACGAGCAGTACTTC. The chain couples TRBV9 to TRBJ2-7; tentative D call: TRBD1 (5 bases). Trimming left V 3 bases short and J 2 bases short, with 12 bases between. From germline, CDR1 is SGDLS and CDR2 YYNGEE. The CDR3 length is 14 residues.

This chain links TRBV5-1 with TRBJ2-1, with D perhaps being TRBD1 or TRBD2 (6 bases each). This CDR3 contains 14 residues. The V gene lost 4 bases and the J gene lost 5 bases, with 13 bases spanning the gap. Germline CDR1 SGHRS, CDR2 YFSETQ. CDR3 sequence (DNA): TGCGCCAGCAGCCGACGAAGGGGGGACAATGAGCAGTTCTTC. Translated: CASSRRRGDNEQFF.

The chain has TRBV10-3 and TRBJ1-1; D is ambiguous. The CDR3 has 12 amino acids. CDR1 and CDR2 from the germline V gene are ENHRY and SYGVKD. V lost 10 bases and J lost 5, with 14 bases in between. The CDR3 coding sequence is TGTGCCACCCTCGCGGAACGTACTGAAGCTTTCTTT. Its protein is CATLAERTEAFF.

The chain uses TRBV19 and TRBJ1-2; D might be TRBD1 (6 bases). Germline values: CDR1 LNHDA, CDR2 SQIVND (reference sequence). Trimming pared 3 bases from V and 7 bases from J, leaving 9 bases between. This CDR3 has 12 residues. The CDR3 bases are TGTGCCAGTAGTATCGGAGGGGGTGGCTACACCTTC. As protein: CASSIGGGGYTF.

This clone was seen a few times. This sequence joins TRBV12-5 and TRBJ1-1; unclear D gene. Germline V CDR1 and CDR2: LGHNT, FRNRAP. V was trimmed by 1 base and J by 8 bases, leaving 11 bases between them. The CDR3 loop spans 13 amino acids. The CDR3 here is CASGLGPAAEAFF. For the CDR3, the DNA is TGTGCTAGTGGTTTGGGCCCGGCGGCAGAAGCTTTCTTT.

This clone was counted only a few times. This specimen includes other DNA sequences encoding the same CDR3. V is TRBV7-9 and J is TRBJ2-2; D remains unclear. The CDR3 consists of 12 residues. Germline CDR1 is SEHNR and CDR2 is FQNEAQ (reference sequence). V was cut by 3 bases and J by 3 bases, with 2 bases left in between. CDR3 nucleotide sequence: TGTGCCAGCAGCTTGGACACCGGGGAGCTGTTTTTT. Encoded protein: CASSLDTGELFF.

The chain is built from TRBV30 and TRBJ1-1; D gene uncertain. The V end lost 2 bases, the J end lost 8 bases, and 9 bases lay between the germline ends. The CDR3 runs 11 residues. Germline CDR1 and CDR2: GTSNPN and SVGIG (reference sequence). The CDR3 loop reads CAWSFGMEAFF. The CDR3 DNA reads as TGTGCCTGGAGTTTCGGGATGGAAGCTTTCTTT.

This chain joins TRBV4-3 and TRBJ2-1; 15 bases are shared with TRBD2. The CDR3 loop spans 17 amino acids. CDR1 is LGHNA and CDR2 is YSLEER in the germline V gene. J lost 8 bases, V lost 2 bases, and 7 bases had no gene match. This CDR3 reads CASSQTGLAGGDDEQFF. The CDR3 coding sequence is TGCGCCAGCAGCCAAACGGGACTAGCGGGGGGTGACGATGAGCAGTTCTTC.

The J gene is TRBJ1-1, the V gene TRBV19; D might be TRBD1 (6 bases). This CDR3 region has 13 residues. CDR1 is LNHDA and CDR2 is SQIVND in the germline V gene (reference sequence). V was shortened by 6 bases and J by 6 bases, with 14 bases between the two germline ends. CDR3 coding DNA: TGTGCCAGTAGCTTGGGGGCCGGCGCTGAAGCTTTCTTT. This translates into CASSLGAGAEAFF.

The V call is TRBV28, the J call TRBJ2-5; D may be TRBD2 (6 bases). Trimming removed 3 bases from V and 2 bases from J, with 10 bases in between. This CDR3 contains 14 residues. The germline V gene encodes CDR1 MDHEN and CDR2 SYDVKM. The CDR3 sequence is CASSLGAGQETQYF. The CDR3 nucleotides are TGTGCCAGCAGTTTGGGTGCGGGACAAGAGACCCAGTACTTC.

The V and J genes are TRBV6-6 and TRBJ1-5; D call uncertain. V was shortened by 2 bases and J by 4 bases, with 9 bases between the two germline ends. This CDR3 spans 14 amino acids. Germline V gene lookup returns CDR1 MNHNY and CDR2 SVGAGI (reference sequence). The CDR3 spells CASSYTPSNQPQHF. DNA for the CDR3: TGTGCCAGCAGTTACACCCCAAGTAATCAGCCCCAGCATTTT.

The rearrangement uses TRBV25-1 and TRBJ2-3, with no clear D. The CDR3 has 13 residues. Looked up from germline, CDR1 is MGHDK and CDR2 is SYGVNS. Trimming stripped 3 bases from V and 2 bases from J, with 6 bases between. CDR3: CASSEVVTDTQYF. The CDR3 DNA sequence: TGTGCCAGCAGTGAGGTCGTCACAGATACGCAGTATTTT.

This clone was observed a handful of times. The chain carries TRBV12-5 and TRBJ2-1; possibly TRBD1 or TRBD2 for D (5 bases each). The ends were cut back, 1 base at V and 6 bases at J, with 13 bases in the middle. Germline V gene lookup returns CDR1 LGHNT and CDR2 FRNRAP. CDR3 size: 15 residues. The CDR3 nucleotides are TGTGCTAGTGGTTTGGAGGTAGGGGCGGGCAATGAGCAGTTCTTC. Translating gives CASGLEVGAGNEQFF.

This clone was recorded many times. The chain recombines TRBV4-3 with TRBJ2-2; possible D gene TRBD1, 5 bases. V shed 7 bases and J shed 2 bases, with 11 bases lying between them. CDR3 size: 14 residues. In germline, CDR1 is LGHNA, CDR2 YSLEER. CDR3 sequence (DNA): TGCGCCAGCAACGACAGCCCAAACACCGGGGAGCTGTTTTTT. Translating it yields CASNDSPNTGELFF.

The chain links TRBV4-3 to TRBJ2-7; maybe TRBD1 (5 bases). Looked up from germline, CDR1 is LGHNA and CDR2 is YSLEER. Trimming cost V 0 bases and J 7 bases, with 13 bases left between them. This CDR3 is built from 14 residues. The CDR3 sequence: CASSQDTRSGEQYF. In nucleotides, the CDR3 is TGCGCCAGCAGCCAAGATACCAGGTCAGGGGAGCAGTACTTC.

This chain links TRBV28 with TRBJ2-7, with no clear D. V gave up 8 bases and J gave up 5 bases, with 22 bases separating them. The length of the CDR3 is 15 residues. Germline-derived CDR1 and CDR2 are MDHEN and SYDVKM. For the CDR3, the DNA is TGTGCCAGCGGCGAAGCTCGGGTTCGTACGGACGAGCAGTACTTC. It yields the protein CASGEARVRTDEQYF.

This rearrangement joins TRBV29-1 to TRBJ1-5; D ambiguous. The germline CDR1 and CDR2 sequences are SQVTM and ANQGSEA. The CDR3 is 13 residues long. The V and J ends lost 1 base and 4 bases respectively, with 8 bases between them. This chain's CDR3 is CSVEVLTNQPQHF. CDR3 nucleotide sequence: TGCAGCGTTGAAGTCCTAACTAATCAGCCCCAGCATTTT.

The J gene is TRBJ2-5, the V gene TRBV5-1, with no clear D. The CDR3 length is 15 residues. Germline CDR1 SGHRS, CDR2 YFSETQ. The V and J ends lost 0 bases and 2 bases respectively, with 11 bases between them. CDR3 DNA sequence: TGCGCCAGCAGCTTGGGTAATGGCCCGCAAGAGACCCAGTACTTC. Translated: CASSLGNGPQETQYF.

A few counts support this clone. The chain couples TRBV4-3 to TRBJ2-7; D gene ambiguous. The CDR3 contains 15 residues. The germline CDR1 and CDR2 sequences are LGHNA and YSLEER. Trimming shortened V by 0 bases and J by 1 base, and 10 bases separated the two germline ends. CDR3 in DNA: TGCGCCAGCAGCCAAGAGGTACACGGTTCCTACGAGCAGTACTTC. Translated, it gives CASSQEVHGSYEQYF.

The V and J genes are TRBV28 and TRBJ2-1; 8 bases agree with TRBD2. The CDR3 has 15 residues. Unmatched junction bases numbered 11, after V lost 4 bases and J lost 9 bases. CDR1 MDHEN and CDR2 SYDVKM come from the germline V gene. CDR3 amino acids: CASSSDSSGTGEQFF. In nucleotides, the CDR3 is TGTGCCAGCAGTTCCGATAGTAGCGGGACTGGTGAGCAGTTCTTC.

The V and J genes are TRBV5-1 and TRBJ2-7; 13 positions match TRBD2. CDR1 SGHRS and CDR2 YFSETQ come from the germline V gene. V lost 2 bases to trimming and J lost 3 bases; unmatched junction nucleotides: 14. This CDR3 contains 19 residues. Here the CDR3 DNA reads TGCGCCAGCAGCTTTGATTCGGGACTAGCGGGGACCGAACTCTACGAGCAGTACTTC. It yields the protein CASSFDSGLAGTELYEQYF.

V and J are TRBV7-9 and TRBJ2-5; 10 bases agree with TRBD2. Germline V gives CDR1 SEHNR, CDR2 FQNEAQ (reference sequence). The J segment lost 3 bases and the V segment lost 5 bases, leaving 6 bases of the junction unmatched. The CDR3 is made up of 15 amino acids. The CDR3 loop is CASSPTSGDKETQYF. The CDR3, as DNA: TGTGCCAGCAGCCCCACTAGCGGGGACAAAGAGACCCAGTACTTC.

The gene calls are TRBV5-6 and TRBJ2-5; D is unclear. CDR1 is SGHDT, CDR2 YYEEEE, per germline. The CDR3 contains 14 residues. The ends were cut back, 0 bases at V and 2 bases at J, with 8 bases in the middle. The CDR3 here is CASSLGPRQETQYF. As DNA, the CDR3 is TGTGCCAGCAGCTTGGGTCCGAGGCAAGAGACCCAGTACTTC.